This T cell receptor (beta chain) derives from a study of beta chain features in type 1 diabetes. Sequenced material consisted of expressed TCRB transcripts (all of the isolated RNA was reverse transcribed). The method was immunoSEQ multiplex PCR; TCRdb's version includes in-frame clones alone and lacks a portion of them. The sample lists 250,000 to 300,000 clones, less than 30% occurring once. On this clone itself: What it binds is unknown.

Study findings and constraints: All four CD4+ subsets of Type 1 diabetes patients contained TCRB CDR3s that were moderately but significantly shorter.

Specimen: naive CD4+ T cells from blood. The TCR originated in a woman aged 25 to 39 with type 1 diabetes.

For the CDR3, the DNA is TGTGCCAGCAGCCATGACGGCGGCACCTACAATGAGCAGTTCTTC. Its protein is CASSHDGGTYNEQFF. V and J are TRBV4-2 and TRBJ2-1; D is ambiguous. Germline CDR1 LGHNA, CDR2 YNFKEQ. V was clipped by 3 bases and J by 2 bases, with 11 bases between them. CDR3 size: 15 residues.